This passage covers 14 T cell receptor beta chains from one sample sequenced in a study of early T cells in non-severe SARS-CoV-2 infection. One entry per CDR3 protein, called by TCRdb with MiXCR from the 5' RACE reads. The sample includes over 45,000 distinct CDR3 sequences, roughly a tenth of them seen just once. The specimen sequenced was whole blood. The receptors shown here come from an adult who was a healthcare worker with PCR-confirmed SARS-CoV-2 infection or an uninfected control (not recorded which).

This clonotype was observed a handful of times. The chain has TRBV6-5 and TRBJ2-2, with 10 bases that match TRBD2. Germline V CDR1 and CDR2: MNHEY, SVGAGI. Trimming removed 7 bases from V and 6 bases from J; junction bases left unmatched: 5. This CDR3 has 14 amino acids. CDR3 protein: CASTGLAGAGELFF. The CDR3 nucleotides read TGTGCCAGCACTGGGCTAGCGGGAGCCGGGGAGCTGTTTTTT.

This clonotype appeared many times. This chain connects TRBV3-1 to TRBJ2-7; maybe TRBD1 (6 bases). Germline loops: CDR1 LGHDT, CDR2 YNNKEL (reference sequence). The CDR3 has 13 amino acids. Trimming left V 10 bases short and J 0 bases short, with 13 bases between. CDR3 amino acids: CATQGLGSYEQYF. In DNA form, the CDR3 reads TGTGCCACTCAGGGGTTAGGCTCCTACGAGCAGTACTTC.

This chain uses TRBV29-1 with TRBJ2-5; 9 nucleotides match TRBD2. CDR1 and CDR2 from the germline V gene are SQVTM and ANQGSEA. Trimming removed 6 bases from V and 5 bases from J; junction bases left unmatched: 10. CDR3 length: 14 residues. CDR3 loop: CSVRLASGDETQYF. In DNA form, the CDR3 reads TGCAGCGTACGGTTGGCTAGCGGGGACGAGACCCAGTACTTC.

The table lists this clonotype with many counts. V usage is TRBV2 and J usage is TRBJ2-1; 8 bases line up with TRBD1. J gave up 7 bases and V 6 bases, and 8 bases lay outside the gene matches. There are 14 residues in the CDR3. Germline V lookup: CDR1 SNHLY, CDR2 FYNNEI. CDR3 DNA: TGTGCCAGCAGGGGAACAGGGGGTTGGAATGAGCAGTTCTTC. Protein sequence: CASRGTGGWNEQFF.

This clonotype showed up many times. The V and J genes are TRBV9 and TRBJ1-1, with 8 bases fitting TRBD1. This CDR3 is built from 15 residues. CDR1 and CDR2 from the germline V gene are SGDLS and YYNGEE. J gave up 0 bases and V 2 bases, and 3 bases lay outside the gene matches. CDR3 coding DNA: TGTGCCAGCAGCGTGGACAGGGATCTGAACACTGAAGCTTTCTTT. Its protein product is CASSVDRDLNTEAFF.

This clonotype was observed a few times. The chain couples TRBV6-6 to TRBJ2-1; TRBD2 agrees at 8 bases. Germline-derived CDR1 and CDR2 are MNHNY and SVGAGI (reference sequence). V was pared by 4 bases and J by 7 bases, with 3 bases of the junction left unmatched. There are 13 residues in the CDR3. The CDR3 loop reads CASSSSGSNEQFF. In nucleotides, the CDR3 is TGTGCCAGCAGTTCCAGCGGGAGTAATGAGCAGTTCTTC.

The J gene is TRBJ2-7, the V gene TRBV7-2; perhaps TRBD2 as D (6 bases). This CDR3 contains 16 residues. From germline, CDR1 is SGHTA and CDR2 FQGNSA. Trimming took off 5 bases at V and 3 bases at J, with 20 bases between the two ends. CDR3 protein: CASSPVVAEKFYEQYF. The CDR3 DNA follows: TGTGCCAGCAGCCCCGTAGTAGCGGAGAAATTCTACGAGCAGTACTTC.

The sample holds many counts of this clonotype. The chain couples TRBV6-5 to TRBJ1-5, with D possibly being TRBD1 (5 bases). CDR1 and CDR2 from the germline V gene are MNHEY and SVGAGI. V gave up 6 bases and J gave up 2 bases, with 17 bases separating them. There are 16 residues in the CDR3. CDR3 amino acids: CASRTTGGVGNQPQHF. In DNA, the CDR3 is TGTGCCAGCAGAACGACCGGGGGAGTCGGCAATCAGCCCCAGCATTTT.

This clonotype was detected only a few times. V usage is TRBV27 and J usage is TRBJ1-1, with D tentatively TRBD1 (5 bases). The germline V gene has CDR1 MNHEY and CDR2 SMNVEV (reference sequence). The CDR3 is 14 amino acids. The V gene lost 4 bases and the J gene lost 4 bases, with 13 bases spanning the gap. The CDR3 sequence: CASSSPTVTTEAFF. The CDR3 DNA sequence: TGTGCCAGCAGTTCCCCGACAGTGACCACTGAAGCTTTCTTT.

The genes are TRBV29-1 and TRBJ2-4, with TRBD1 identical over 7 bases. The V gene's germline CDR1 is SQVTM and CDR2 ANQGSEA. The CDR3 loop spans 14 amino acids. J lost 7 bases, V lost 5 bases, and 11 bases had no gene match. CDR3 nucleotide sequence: TGCAGCGTTCCAGGGGAACAGGGGTGGAACATTCAGTACTTC. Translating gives CSVPGEQGWNIQYF.

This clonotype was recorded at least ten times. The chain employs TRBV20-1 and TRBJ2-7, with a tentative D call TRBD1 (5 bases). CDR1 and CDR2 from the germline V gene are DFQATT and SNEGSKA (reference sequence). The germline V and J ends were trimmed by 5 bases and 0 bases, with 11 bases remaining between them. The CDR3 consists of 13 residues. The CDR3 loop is CSASRGTSYEQYF. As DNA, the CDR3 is TGCAGTGCTTCTAGGGGAACCTCCTACGAGCAGTACTTC.

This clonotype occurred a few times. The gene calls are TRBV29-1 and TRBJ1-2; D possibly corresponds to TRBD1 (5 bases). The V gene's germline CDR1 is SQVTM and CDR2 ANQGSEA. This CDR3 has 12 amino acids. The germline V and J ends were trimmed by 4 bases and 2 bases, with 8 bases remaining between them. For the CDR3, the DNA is TGCAGCGTTGTAGCAGGGAACTATGGCTACACCTTC. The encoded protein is CSVVAGNYGYTF. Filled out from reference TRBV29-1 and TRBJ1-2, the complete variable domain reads SAVISQKPSRDICQRGTSLTIQCQVDSQVTMMFWYRQQPGQSLTLIATANQGSEATYESGFVIDKFPISRPNLTFSTLTVSNMSPEDSSIYLCSVVAGNYGYTFGSGTRLTVV.

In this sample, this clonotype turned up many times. Here the CDR3 DNA reads TGTGCCAGCAGACAATCGGGCCCACCCTACGAGCAGTACTTC. The encoded protein is CASRQSGPPYEQYF. The gene calls are TRBV12-3 or TRBV12-4 and TRBJ2-7; D uncertain. This CDR3 has 14 residues. The V gene lost 6 bases and the J gene lost 2 bases, with 14 bases spanning the gap.

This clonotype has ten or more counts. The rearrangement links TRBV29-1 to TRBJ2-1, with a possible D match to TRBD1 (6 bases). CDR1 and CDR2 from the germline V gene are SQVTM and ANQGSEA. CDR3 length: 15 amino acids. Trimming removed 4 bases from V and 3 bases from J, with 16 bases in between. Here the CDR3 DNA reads TGCAGCGTTGGCCAGGGGACCCACCTCTACAATGAGCAGTTCTTC. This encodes CSVGQGTHLYNEQFF.